This entry features one T cell receptor (beta chain) sequence. Its specificity is unknown. While the first cohort had fewer than 850 subjects, the donors belonged to the separate validation cohort of more than 95 subjects. V was pared by 5 bases and J by 3 bases, with 17 bases between. This CDR3 is built from 15 residues. Germline lookup yields CDR1 SGHVS and CDR2 FQNEAQ. The data stem from a study of cytomegalovirus exposure and HLA in healthy donors. Study results and caveats: According to reports, the classifier identified cytomegalovirus status with high specificity and sensitivity.

The method was immunoSEQ multiplex PCR; TCRdb's version includes in-frame clones alone and lacks a portion of them. The sample contains a few hundred thousand clones, 86% of which appear only once. The rearrangement links TRBV7-8 to TRBJ2-7; D perhaps matches TRBD1 (7 bases). This clonotype was obtained from a woman younger than 35 in good health and CMV-seronegative. The sequenced sample was PBMCs. CDR3 loop: CASSNGRQGYYEQYF. The CDR3 bases are TGTGCCAGCAGCAACGGGAGACAGGGTTACTACGAGCAGTACTTC.